This T cell receptor beta chain is from a study of blood T cell repertoires in COVID-19 (dated by TCRdb to 2018 to 2020). For the study in its entirety: Samples covering the acute and convalescent phases of COVID-19 were provided by collaborators in the United States, Italy and Spain. A de-identified subject ID, COVID-19 status, age in years and sex were almost always included in the sample metadata. The repertoires were released in a freely available public database meant as a resource for research on the immune response to SARS-CoV-2. The prospective study material was composed of cDNA or gDNA derived from T cells, B-cell-depleted T cells, or PBMCs. Where HLA class I and class II types were available, the types were taken from metadata supplied by the sample provider, not from assay-based typing. Samples were obtained from the ongoing ImmuneRACE study (first 160 participants) and from 950 to 1,500 subjects provided by 6 global collaborators. Subjects who had been exposed to COVID-19, were actively infected with it, or had recovered from it provided the deeply sampled blood TCRbeta repertoires that made up the dataset. Overall study results and their limits: The quantity of clinical and demographic metadata differed by source and by participant and was supplied without curation.

TCRbeta CDR3 regions were amplified from genomic DNA using the immunoSEQ Assay, a bias-controlled multiplex PCR. Processing in the source paper ran as follows. Within the assay, amplification of reference gene primers was used to estimate how many nucleated cells each sample contained. Sequence reads were collapsed and filtered to measure the absolute abundance of every unique TCRbeta CDR3 rearrangement. For each sample, productive Simpson clonality was calculated by taking the square root of Simpson's diversity index across productive rearrangements. TCRdb obtained this table from immuneACCESS and retained in-frame rearrangements with V and J assigned. These tables miss some clones; where compared with another copy, unresolved V genes account for less than half of the shortfall, and the remainder is unexplained. Clonal size and the V and J genes are those of that table, whereas D and trimming came from the DNA. The sample table shows tens of thousands of clones, and around nine tenths are seen once. Of the sample, over 5% is held by the ten largest clones.

Of note for this clone: Its antigen target is currently unknown. Base-call qualities are not available, and no considerably larger clone is one nucleotide away.

The collaborating institutions used their own protocols to collect whole blood in K2EDTA tubes. For TCRbeta analysis, collaborators shipped samples as frozen whole blood, isolated PBMCs, or DNA extracted from either of those sample types. Looking up the germline V gene yields CDR1 SGHRS and CDR2 YFSETQ. The junction shows trimming of 0 bases on V and 4 bases on J, plus 4 bases between the germline ends. Inclusive of the bounding cysteine and phenylalanine, the CDR3 is 12 residues long. Left in the record is the CDR3 DNA by itself, 36 bases read in frame from the first base. This chain is built from TRBV5-1 and TRBJ1-1, with no D gene named confidently. Sequenced sample: peripheral blood. The TCR comes from a man aged 40-49 years with acute or convalescent COVID-19. This receptor has the CDR3 CASSLGSTEAFF. The DNA sequence is TGCGCCAGCAGCTTGGGTAGCACTGAAGCTTTCTTT.